The 15 T cell receptor beta chains below all came from one sample that was sequenced in a study of CD8 T cells in Susac syndrome. With random hexamers, reverse transcription was performed on roughly 0.5 to 1 ug of RNA. TCRdb reprocessed the immunoSEQ multiplex PCR reads via MiXCR and lists one record per CDR3 protein. The sample lists around 200,000 distinct CDR3 sequences, around 95% seen once, with 0.098% in the top ten. Sequencing was carried out using CD4+ T cells from PBMCs. The receptors originated from a human donor with Susac syndrome.

The V call is TRBV4-1, the J call TRBJ1-6; 9 bases fit TRBD1. Looked up from germline, CDR1 is MGHRA and CDR2 is YSYEKL. V lost 0 bases and J lost 9; bases outside the gene matches: 12. The CDR3 extends over 18 amino acids. The CDR3 region is CASSQDKLQGATSSPLHF. CDR3 bases: TGCGCCAGCAGCCAAGACAAATTACAGGGGGCGACGAGTTCACCCCTCCACTTT.

This clonotype showed up just once. The rearrangement links TRBV6-5 to TRBJ2-7, with D unresolved. Trimming removed 0 bases from V and 6 bases from J, with 12 bases in between. Per the germline V gene, CDR1 is MNHEY and CDR2 is SVGAGI. This CDR3 has 14 amino acids. CDR3 in amino acids: CASSYSEARGEQYF. In DNA, the CDR3 is TGTGCCAGCAGTTACTCTGAGGCTCGTGGCGAGCAGTACTTC.

The chain has TRBV4-1 and TRBJ2-7, with 10 bases fitting TRBD2. The CDR3 consists of 17 residues. Trimming removed 3 bases from V and 5 bases from J; junction bases left unmatched: 13. Germline V lookup: CDR1 MGHRA, CDR2 YSYEKL. The CDR3 DNA reads TGCGCCAGCAGCCAGGGCCCGAGACTAGCGGGCAGCCACGAGCAGTACTTC. Protein sequence: CASSQGPRLAGSHEQYF.

The chain is built from TRBV5-4 and TRBJ2-3; D unresolved. The CDR3 contains 15 residues. The V and J ends lost 4 bases and 1 base respectively, with 13 bases between them. The germline V gene has CDR1 SGHNT and CDR2 YYREEE (reference sequence). The CDR3 DNA sequence: TGTGCCAGCAGCGGAGACCCCTCGCGCACAGATACGCAGTATTTT. Amino acids: CASSGDPSRTDTQYF.

Remarks on this clonotype: Mismatch with germline at one junction end may stem from a read error. The chain links TRBV7-7 to TRBJ2-1, with 11 bases identical to TRBD2. Germline loops: CDR1 SSHAT, CDR2 FNYEAQ (reference sequence). The CDR3 loop spans 15 amino acids. CDR3 sequence: CASSLAGGPGNEQFF. The CDR3 nucleotides read TGTGCTAGCAGCTTAGCGGGGGGGCCGGGGAATGAGCAGTTCTTC.

The V and J genes are TRBV28 and TRBJ2-3, with 8 nucleotides matching TRBD1. This CDR3 is 17 amino acids long. Germline CDR1 is MDHEN and CDR2 is SYDVKM. The junction had 13 bases not matched to a gene; V was cut back by 6 bases and J by 2 bases. This CDR3 is CASSLPRTGINTDTQYF. The CDR3 DNA follows: TGTGCCAGCAGCCTCCCCCGGACAGGGATAAACACAGATACGCAGTATTTT.

The chain is built from TRBV3-1 and TRBJ1-2; possibly TRBD1 for D (6 bases). The germline V and J ends were trimmed by 1 base and 5 bases, with 8 bases remaining between them. Germline V CDR1 and CDR2: LGHDT, YNNKEL (reference sequence). The length of the CDR3 is 13 residues. The CDR3 DNA is TGTGCCAGCAGCCAAGCCGGACAGTATGGCTACACCTTC. It specifies CASSQAGQYGYTF.

The chain is built from TRBV11-1 and TRBJ2-7; 10 bases are a match to TRBD1. V trimming: 5 bases; J trimming: 3 bases; junction bases outside the gene matches: 4. The V gene's germline CDR1 is SGHAT and CDR2 FQDESV (reference sequence). This CDR3 region has 14 residues. In nucleotides, the CDR3 is TGTGCCAGCAGCCGACAGGGGGCTTTCTACGAGCAGTACTTC. Amino acid sequence: CASSRQGAFYEQYF.

The rearrangement joins TRBV3-1 to TRBJ1-6, with a tentative D call TRBD1 (5 bases). V was cut by 3 bases and J by 7 bases, with 10 bases left in between. This CDR3 spans 14 amino acids. Germline values: CDR1 LGHDT, CDR2 YNNKEL (reference sequence). CDR3 residues: CASSHGGENSPLHF. For the CDR3, the DNA is TGTGCCAGCAGCCATGGGGGGGAAAATTCACCCCTCCACTTT.

The J gene is TRBJ2-7, the V gene TRBV19, with 11 bases identical to TRBD2. The J call may be incorrect, as the DNA end agrees better with TRBJ2-4. Germline loops: CDR1 LNHDA, CDR2 SQIVND (reference sequence). This CDR3 contains 12 residues. CDR3 region: CASRGTSGIQYF. The DNA for the CDR3 is TGTGCTTCGAGGGGGACTAGCGGCATTCAGTACTTC.

The rearrangement links TRBV5-1 to TRBJ2-7; TRBD1 matches at 7 bases. With 4 bases clipped from V and 3 bases from J, the junction kept 4 bases outside the gene matches. Germline assignment: CDR1 SGHRS and CDR2 YFSETQ. The CDR3 extends over 13 amino acids. CDR3 nucleotide sequence: TGCGCCAGCAGCCGGGACAGAATCTACGAGCAGTACTTC. This gives the protein CASSRDRIYEQYF.

V gene TRBV5-1 combines with J gene TRBJ2-7; 10 positions agree with TRBD1. With V trimmed by 0 bases and J by 4 bases, 13 bases remained unmatched. Germline assignment: CDR1 SGHRS and CDR2 YFSETQ. The CDR3 is 18 amino acids. DNA for the CDR3: TGCGCCAGCAGCTTGGAAACGACAGGGGGCTTTTTCGGGTACGAGCAGTACTTC. Amino acids: CASSLETTGGFFGYEQYF.

This chain links TRBV12-3 or TRBV12-4 with TRBJ2-2; D is ambiguous. Between the trimmed V and J ends, which lost 2 bases and 4 bases, there was a span of 5 bases. CDR3 size: 13 residues. The CDR3 sequence: CASSLWPTGELFF. For the CDR3, the DNA is TGTGCCAGCAGTTTATGGCCCACCGGGGAGCTGTTTTTT.

The chain is built from TRBV7-2 and TRBJ2-1, with TRBD1 identical over 8 bases. Germline assignment: CDR1 SGHTA and CDR2 FQGNSA. The V gene end was trimmed by 1 base and the J gene end by 9 bases; junction bases not matched to a gene: 5. The CDR3 consists of 14 residues. DNA for the CDR3: TGTGCCAGCAGCTTAGAGACAGGGGCTACTGAGCAGTTCTTC. It translates to CASSLETGATEQFF.

This clonotype was found once. CDR3 bases: TGTGCCAGCAGCGATCCCCCTTCACCCCTCCACTTT. Residues: CASSDPPSPLHF. V and J are TRBV25-1 and TRBJ1-6, with unresolved D. This CDR3 has 12 amino acids. The V end was cut by 6 bases, the J end by 9 bases, with 9 bases between. In germline, CDR1 is MGHDK, CDR2 SYGVNS. The entire variable domain, with the rest obtained from reference TRBV25-1 and TRBJ1-6, is as follows: EADIYQTPRYLVIGTGKKITLECSQTMGHDKMYWYQQDPGMELHLIHYSYGVNSTEKGDLSSESTVSRIRTEHFPLTLESARPSHTSQYLCASSDPPSPLHFGNGTRLTVT.